This T cell receptor beta chain was obtained from a study of tumor-infiltrating lymphocytes in primary liver carcinoma (dated by TCRdb to about 2017). Looking at the study overall: Surgical resection was performed in China between November 2015 and early 2016 on five or six patients with histopathologically diagnosed primary liver carcinoma. Of the five patients (three men and two women, aged 30 to 69 years), four had hepatocellular carcinoma and one had combined HCC and intrahepatic cholangiocarcinoma. The five patients had tumors staged T1-T3 N0M0, with maximum diameters ranging from about 4.2 to 11 cm. Roughly 3.65 to 7.5 million productive TCRbeta reads were obtained per sample, and no significant difference in read depth was found between tissue types. TCRbeta repertoire sequencing, expression microarrays and whole-exome sequencing were combined in the study across five regions of each liver tumor, with adjacent normal tissue and blood also included. A total of 35 specimens from 5 patients, comprising roughly 25 tumor regions, 5 adjacent noncancerous liver tissues and 5 peripheral blood samples, were covered by TCRbeta repertoire sequencing. Repertoires from technical replicates were highly reproducible, with mean shared-clone rates about 0.86 and correlation coefficients above 0.95. Overall study results and their limits: Only 4 to 6 patients were included in the study, and the authors note that the findings should be validated in a larger study. Only the TCR beta chain was sequenced, which likely underestimates true repertoire diversity because unpaired alpha chains were not captured. Comparison of CD4+ and CD8+ T cell repertoires was precluded by the use of bulk unsorted samples. A significantly larger repertoire fraction was made up by the top 250 clones in tumors than in blood (p = 0.039). Repertoire overlap was higher between tumor regions (mean roughly 35%) than tumor-adjacent (around 17%) or tumor-blood (approximately 14%) pairs, consistent with antigen-driven expansion.

This clonotype was detected only a few times. Its target antigen remains unknown. The input lacks base qualities; no much larger clone sits a single base away. Using a constant-region primer and ProtoScript II reverse transcriptase, TCRbeta-specific cDNA was reverse-transcribed from about 460 ng total RNA. Three nested multiplex PCR rounds, following a slightly modified ARM-PCR procedure, were used to build the TCRbeta libraries. Each of the first two PCR rounds ran for nine to eleven cycles and used multiplex TRBV1-TRBV30 forward primers together with a Cbeta reverse primer. Sample barcodes and Illumina adapters were added in a final 25-cycle PCR using Deep VentR polymerase. Before sequencing, amplicons between 200 and 500 bp were purified from gel using a QIAquick gel extraction kit. An Illumina HiSeq 2500 was used to sequence the TCRbeta amplicons with 250-bp paired-end reads. Regarding the original processing steps: Reads were quality-trimmed with Trimmomatic v0.33, and paired reads were merged with FLASH v1.2.11 to recover full CDR3 sequences. MiGEC v1.2.1b assigned V, D and J germline segments to the rearranged TCRbeta sequences. VDJtools v1.0.0 computed clonotype statistics and Shannon-Wiener diversity indices. To cut down on sampling bias, every analysis after diversity analysis relied on just the 250 most abundant clonotypes from each sample. TCRdb handled the public reads itself, with Q25 trimming in fastp and clone calling in MiXCR, and kept productive beta chains. Each entry is one CDR3 protein sequence, shown with its most common DNA and genes. V and J calls and clone size were set by TCRdb, not the authors. This sample comprises approximately 330,000 distinct CDR3 sequences, approximately 64% of them detected only once. About 6% of the sample is in the top ten clones.

Blood RNA was extracted from unsorted whole blood with TRIzol reagent; germline DNA came from the DNeasy Blood & Tissue kit. At the time of sampling, the patients had chronic HBV infection and had not received any treatment. Before surgery, 4 to 5 milliliters of peripheral blood were collected into K2EDTA tubes. The germline V gene (reference sequence) sets CDR1 to PRHDT and CDR2 to FYEKMQ. The CDR3 spans 14 residues, from the cysteine through the phenylalanine. The kept DNA is CDR3 alone, 42 bases in frame from the first base. V sheds 0 bases and J sheds 2 bases, leaving 7 bases between their ends. What was sequenced was peripheral blood. This receptor chain uses TRBV13 and TRBJ1-2, with the D gene uncertain. The sequence derives from a middle-aged man with primary liver carcinoma and hepatitis B virus infection. The DNA reads as follows: TGTGCCAGCAGCTTAGGGACGATCAACTATGGCTACACCTTC. Translated, this is CASSLGTINYGYTF. Beyond the CDR3, the reference TRBV13 and TRBJ1-2 genes provide the residues; the full variable domain reads: AAGVIQSPRHLIKEKRETATLKCYPIPRHDTVYWYQQGPGQDPQFLISFYEKMQSDKGSIPDRFSAQQFSDYHSELNMSSLELGDSALYFCASSLGTINYGYTFGSGTRLTVV.